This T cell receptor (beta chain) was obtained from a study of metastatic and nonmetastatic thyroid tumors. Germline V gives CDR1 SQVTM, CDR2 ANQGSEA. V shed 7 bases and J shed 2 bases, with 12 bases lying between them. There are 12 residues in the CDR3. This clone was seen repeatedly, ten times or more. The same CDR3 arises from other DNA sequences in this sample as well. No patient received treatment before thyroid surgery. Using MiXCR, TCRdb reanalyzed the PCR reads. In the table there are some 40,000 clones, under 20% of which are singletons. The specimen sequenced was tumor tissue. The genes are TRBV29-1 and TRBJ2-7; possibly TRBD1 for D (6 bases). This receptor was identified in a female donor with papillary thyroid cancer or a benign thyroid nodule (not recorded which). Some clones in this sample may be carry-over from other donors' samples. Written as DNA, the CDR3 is TGCAGCGCTCAGACAGGTCCCTACGAGCAGTACTTC. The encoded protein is CSAQTGPYEQYF.